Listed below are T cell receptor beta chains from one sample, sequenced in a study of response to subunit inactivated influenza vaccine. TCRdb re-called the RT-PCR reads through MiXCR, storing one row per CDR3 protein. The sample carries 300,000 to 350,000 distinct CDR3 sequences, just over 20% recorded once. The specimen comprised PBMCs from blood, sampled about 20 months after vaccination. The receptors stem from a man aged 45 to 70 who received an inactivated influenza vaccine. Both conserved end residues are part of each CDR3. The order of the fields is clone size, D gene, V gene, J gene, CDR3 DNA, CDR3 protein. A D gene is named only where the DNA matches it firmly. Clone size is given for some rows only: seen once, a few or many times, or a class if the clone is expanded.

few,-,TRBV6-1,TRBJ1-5,TGTGCCAGCAGTGAGTGGCAGGGCTATCAGCCCCAGCATTTT,CASSEWQGYQPQHF
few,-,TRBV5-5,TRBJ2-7,TGTGCCAGCAGCTTGGTAGGGACGGCTTCCTACGAGCAGTACTTC,CASSLVGTASYEQYF
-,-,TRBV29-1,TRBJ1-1,TGCAGCGGGGAGGAGGGGGGAGGAACTGAAGCTTTCTTT,CSGEEGGGTEAFF
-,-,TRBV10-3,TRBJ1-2,TGTGCCATCAGTGAGTTCAGGGGTTCGGGCTATGGCTACACCTTC,CAISEFRGSGYGYTF
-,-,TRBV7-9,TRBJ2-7,TGTGCCAGCAGCTTAGTTAGCCGTGGGAGCGAGCAGTACTTC,CASSLVSRGSEQYF
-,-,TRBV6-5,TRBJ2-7,TGTGCCAGCAGTTACTCAAGGACAACCTACGAGCAGTACTTC,CASSYSRTTYEQYF
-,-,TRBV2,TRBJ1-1,TGTGCCAGCAGAGTCACAGAGAGCACTGAAGCTTTCTTT,CASRVTESTEAFF
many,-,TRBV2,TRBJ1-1,TGTGCCAGCGGGACCCCTGAAGCTTTCTTT,CASGTPEAFF
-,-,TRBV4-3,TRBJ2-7,TGCGCCAGCAGCCAAGGACTAGTCTACGAGCAGTACTTC,CASSQGLVYEQYF
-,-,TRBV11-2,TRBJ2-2,TGTGCCAGCAGCTTAGATCCCAACCCGAACACCGGGGAGCTGTTTTTT,CASSLDPNPNTGELFF
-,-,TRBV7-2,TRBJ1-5,TGTGCCAGCAGCTTAGAGTCGGGGGCAGGCAATCAGCCCCAGCATTTT,CASSLESGAGNQPQHF
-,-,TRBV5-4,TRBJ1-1,TGTGCCAGCAGCCCCTCCGGTAACATGAACACTGAAGCTTTCTTT,CASSPSGNMNTEAFF
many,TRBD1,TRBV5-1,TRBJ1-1,TGCGCCAGCAGCTCGGACAGGGGTTCTCTCAACACTGAAGCTTTCTTT,CASSSDRGSLNTEAFF
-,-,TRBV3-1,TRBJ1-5,TGTGCCAGCAGCCTGACCTCGGGCAATCAGCCCCAGCATTTT,CASSLTSGNQPQHF
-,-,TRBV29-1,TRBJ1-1,TGCAGCGTTGGGAACCCGGGAGCGCAAGCTTTCTTT,CSVGNPGAQAFF